What follows is one T cell receptor (beta chain) and its context. Its antigen is currently not known. No base-level quality is on record; no much larger clone is a single base apart. The data stem from a study of T cells in Graves' hyperthyroidism and ophthalmopathy (dated by TCRdb to between 2017 and 2020). Some background on the complete study: Peripheral blood was collected at initial diagnosis, before any treatment. TCR V-J signatures able to tell the groups apart were searched for in a discovery cohort of about a hundred patients, of whom 43 had Graves' ophthalmopathy and about 60 had stable Graves' hyperthyroidism. An independent validation cohort of under 20 hyperthyroidism patients and roughly 16 patients who later progressed to ophthalmopathy tested prospective prediction of ophthalmopathy. For training and testing, the 110 or so patients in the discovery cohort were randomly divided in a 7:3 ratio. Thyroid tissue and blood T-cell repertoires from six Graves' hyperthyroidism patients were also compared in the study. After blood sampling, hyperthyroidism patients were treated with methimazole at a starting dose of 30 mg daily, and ophthalmopathy patients were treated with high-dose intravenous methylprednisolone. The paper describes TCR Vbeta CDR3 sequencing of 130 to 150 peripheral blood samples, made up of some 40 ophthalmopathy patients, around 73 hyperthyroidism patients and around 17 progressor patients.

The TCR beta CDR3 regions were amplified from the RNA transcripts. The TCR CDR3 was subjected to a first round of RT-PCR using the HTBI primer set and the Qiagen OneStep RT-PCR kit. Libraries were constructed in a second round of multiplex PCR, after which size selection and purification were performed. Libraries were sequenced paired-end with 100 bp reads on an Illumina HiSeq2000. Processing in the source paper ran as follows. SOAPnuke was used to process the raw data, with reads discarded if the reads contained adapters or uncalled bases, had a mean Phred below 15, or lacked an exact constant-primer or identifier match. High-quality paired reads were merged using COPE v1.2.5, and each unique nucleotide sequence was defined as a clonotype. MiTCR v1.1 was used to align clonotypes to the IMGT TRBV, TRBD and TRBJ reference segments. The analysis was restricted to V-J combinations with a frequency above 0.0001, which together covered roughly 99% of the repertoires. The TCS score was defined as the ratio of F50 (clonal expansion) to E x V (chaos), calculated using BLOSUM62-based TCRdist between CDR3 peptides within each V-J. Welch's t-statistics and random forest reduced several hundred V-J features to some 14, which were used in a naive Bayes classifier (R e1071). TCRdb cleaned the public reads at Q25 with fastp, built clones with MiXCR and kept in-frame beta chains. Rows matching on CDR3 protein sequence are summarized as one entry with the most common DNA and genes. The V and J calls and clone size are TCRdb's, not the authors'. Counted in this sample were under 550,000 distinct CDR3 sequences; less than 20% of them appeared once. The ten most abundant clones make up over 45% of the sample.

Moderately to severely active disease, a Clinical Activity Score of at least 3, a NOSPECS grade of at least 4, and a duration under 3 months were present in ophthalmopathy patients. The study excluded patients with uncontrolled infections, other autoimmune diseases, pregnancy or lactation. Diagnoses relied on clinical symptoms, serum thyroxine and TRAb, thyroid ultrasound and orbital computed tomography. Ficoll-Paque density gradient centrifugation was used to isolate PBMCs from under 11 ml of fresh peripheral blood. Total RNA was extracted with Trizol reagent, and quality was checked on an Agilent 2100 Bioanalyzer. The study at large found these results: Most expanded thyroid clonotypes (frequency above 0.001) were also detected in blood, a finding suggesting that blood repertoires may reflect thyroid immune responses. During validation, the model predicted progression to ophthalmopathy a median of around six months ahead of onset, with 70.59% sensitivity and under 85% specificity. Ophthalmopathy was separated from stable hyperthyroidism by a 13 V-J signature model, with about 88% sensitivity and approximately 84% specificity obtained in cross-validation and 80%/75% obtained in testing. No statistical method was used to set the sample size in advance, and investigators knew the group allocation.

According to the germline V gene (reference sequence), CDR1 reads LGHDT and CDR2 reads YNNKEL. Germline trimming amounts to 4 bases on V and 2 bases on J, with 5 as the count of junction bases outside the gene matches. Inclusive of the bounding cysteine and phenylalanine, the CDR3 is 16 residues long. Only the CDR3 DNA is retained, 48 bases long and in frame from the first base. The specimen sequenced was blood. The rearranged segments are TRBV3-1 and TRBJ2-6; 7 central bases correspond to TRBD1. The sequence derives from a man in his forties or fifties with Graves' ophthalmopathy. The DNA sequence is TGTGCCAGCAGCCCGAGGGGGCCCACTGGGGCCAACGTCCTGACTTTC. This gives the protein CASSPRGPTGANVLTF.